This T cell receptor (beta chain) was found in a study of T-cell reconstitution after alpha-beta-depleted transplantation in children. This clonotype was detected many times. Trimming shortened V by 6 bases and J by 7 bases, and 7 bases separated the two germline ends. The germline CDR1 and CDR2 sequences are SQVTM and ANQGSEA. The CDR3 loop spans 9 amino acids. Unique molecular identifiers were used to barcode this TCRbeta library. TCRdb used MiXCR to reprocess the PCR reads, holding one entry per CDR3 protein. The data hold roughly 590,000 distinct CDR3 sequences, with approximately 17% observed a single time.

This sequence joins TRBV29-1 and TRBJ2-7; unclear D gene. The source was PBMCs from the stem cell graft donor, collected from the stem cell graft. The sequence was collected from a human donor who donated a stem cell graft to a child with acute myeloid leukemia. The CDR3: CSVMGEQYF. Written as DNA, the CDR3 is TGCAGCGTGATGGGGGAGCAGTACTTC.